Listed here are 6 T cell receptor beta chains from one sample, sequenced in a study of T cells in women clearing cervical HPV infection. This table comes from immunoSEQ multiplex PCR, and its TCRdb copy is limited to in-frame clones, with some not included. In total, the table holds fewer than 40,000 clones. Sequenced material: blood buffy coat. Receptors were obtained from a woman aged 18 to 75 with a cervical HPV16 infection that either progressed to CIN3+ or cleared (not recorded which).

With regard to this clone: The sequenced fragment ends 3 residues before the CDR3 boundary, so the rest is inferred from the germline J gene. This sequence joins TRBV5-1 and TRBJ2-7; D is unclear. CDR1 SGHRS and CDR2 YFSETQ come from the germline V gene. CDR3 size: 18 residues. V was trimmed by 0 bases and J by 2 bases, leaving 21 bases between them. The covered CDR3 bases are TGCGCCAGCAGCTTGGTTTACAACTATATCCAATCCCCCTACGAG. Translation: CASSLVYNYIQSPYE. The full CDR3 sequence reads CASSLVYNYIQSPYEQYF.

A remark on this clone: The read gets to within 3 residues of the CDR3 end, and the germline J gene fills in the rest. This rearrangement joins TRBV7-9 to TRBJ1-1, with unresolved D. Germline values: CDR1 SEHNR, CDR2 FQNEAQ (reference sequence). This CDR3 contains 13 residues. This CDR3 reads CASSFPGSQKAFF. The part of the CDR3 DNA that was read is TGTGCCAGCAGCTTCCCGGGGAGTCAAAAG.

As concerns this clone: The sequence runs out 3 residues before the end of the CDR3; the remainder is reconstructed from the germline J gene. The chain combines TRBV7-9 with TRBJ2-3, with D unresolved. CDR3 length: 15 amino acids. CDR1 is SEHNR, CDR2 FQNEAQ, per germline (reference sequence). The part of the CDR3 DNA that was read is TGTGCCAGCAGCTTAGTTCCAGATTCCCAAGAGACG. It codes for CASSLVPDSQET. The whole CDR3 reads CASSLVPDSQETQYF.

Regarding this clone: Sequencing ends 3 residues short of the CDR3 end; the germline J gene provides the rest. The chain couples TRBV7-3 to TRBJ1-6, with 7 bases identical to TRBD1. The J segment lost 6 bases and the V segment lost 5 bases, leaving 4 bases of the junction unmatched. Per germline, CDR1 SGHTA and CDR2 FQGTGA. This CDR3 is 14 amino acids long. The CDR3 region is CASSPGTANSPLHF. Partial CDR3 DNA: TGTGCCAGCAGCCCCGGGACAGCTAATTCACCC.

With regard to this clone: The read finishes 3 residues shy of the CDR3 end, and the germline J gene is used to complete it. The chain employs TRBV20-1 and TRBJ2-7; 7 bases are shared with TRBD1. This CDR3 is 13 amino acids long. V was clipped by 6 bases and J by 5 bases; unmatched bases: 10. Germline-derived CDR1 and CDR2 are DFQATT and SNEGSKA (reference sequence). The CDR3 sequence: CSAVKTGLHEQYF. The sequenced part of the CDR3 DNA is TGCAGTGCCGTAAAGACAGGGCTTCACGAG.

About this clone itself: The read comes to an end 3 residues before the CDR3 does, leaving the germline J gene to fill in the end. This chain links TRBV18 with TRBJ1-1, with a possible D match to TRBD1 (6 bases). V was trimmed by 5 bases and J by 0 bases, leaving 13 bases between them. CDR1 and CDR2 (germline): KGHSH, LQKENI. The CDR3 is made up of 15 amino acids. The CDR3 DNA, read in part, is TGTGCCAGCTCAGGGGGCGCCAGCATGAACACTGAA. Residues: CASSGGASMNTE. The entire CDR3 reads CASSGGASMNTEAFF.